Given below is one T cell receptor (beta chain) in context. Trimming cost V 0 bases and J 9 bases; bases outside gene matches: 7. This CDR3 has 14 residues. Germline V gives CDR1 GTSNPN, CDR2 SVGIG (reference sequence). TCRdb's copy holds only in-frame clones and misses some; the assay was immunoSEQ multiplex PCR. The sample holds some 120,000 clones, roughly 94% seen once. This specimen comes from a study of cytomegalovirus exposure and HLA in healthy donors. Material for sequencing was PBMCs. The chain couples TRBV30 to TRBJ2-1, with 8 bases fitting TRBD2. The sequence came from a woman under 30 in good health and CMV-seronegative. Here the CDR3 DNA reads TGTGCCTGGAGTGTAGGGACTAGTTTCGGTGAGCAGTTCTTC. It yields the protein CAWSVGTSFGEQFF.